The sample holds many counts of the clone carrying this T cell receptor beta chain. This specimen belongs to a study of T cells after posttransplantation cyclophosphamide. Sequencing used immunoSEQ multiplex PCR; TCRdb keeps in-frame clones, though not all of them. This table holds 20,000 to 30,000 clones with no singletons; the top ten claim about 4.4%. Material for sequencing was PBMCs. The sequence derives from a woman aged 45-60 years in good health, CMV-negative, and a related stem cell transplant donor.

CDR3 sequence reads: CASIGSGITDTQYF. CDR3 in DNA: TGTGCCAGCATTGGTAGCGGAATAACAGATACGCAGTATTTT. The chain has TRBV21-1 and TRBJ2-3; TRBD2, the table's D call, was not compared with the DNA. TRBV21-1 is classified as a pseudogene. The CDR3 runs 14 residues.